This T cell receptor (beta chain) was identified in a study of long-term antiretroviral therapy in people with HIV. Survey level was the resolution at which the v3.0 immunoSEQ assay ran. Sequencing aimed to cover about 40,000-55,000 T-cell genomes per sample. Method: immunoSEQ multiplex PCR; TCRdb's copy keeps in-frame clones and lacks some. The sample has 7,000 or so clones; about 76% are singletons. Each participant with HIV received care in the United States. Cryopreserved PBMC, at about 0.9-10 million per sample, were present before DNA extraction. Notes on this clone: Antigen: not known.

Study results and caveats: All time points showed a repertoire dominated by clones expanded before ART.

The specimen comprised unsorted PBMCs, sampled 0.2 years after starting antiretroviral therapy. The TCR was taken from a man aged 35-49 years with HIV.

The CDR3 loop is CASSQEWTGQAFF. The CDR3, as DNA: TGTGCCAGCAGCCAAGAGTGGACAGGGCAAGCTTTCTTT. The V and J genes are TRBV14 and TRBJ1-1, with TRBD1 matching 8 bases. The germline V gene encodes CDR1 SGHDN and CDR2 FVKESK. The J segment lost 9 bases and the V segment lost 0 bases, leaving 3 bases of the junction unmatched. The CDR3 contains 13 residues.